The 2 T cell receptor beta chains in this list originate from one sample, sequenced in a study of cytomegalovirus exposure and HLA in healthy donors (dated by TCRdb to the late 2010s). Library method: the immunoSEQ multiplex PCR assay. For the multiplex PCR, a mixture combining 60 forward primers for TCR Vbeta segments and 13 reverse primers for TCR Jbeta segments was used. What TCRdb holds here is the immuneACCESS table cut down to in-frame rearrangements. Part of the clones is not present; checked against another copy, under half of the missing clones reflect an unresolved V gene, and the others are unexplained. The sample table records around 180,000 clones; over 70% of these occur just once. About 1.4% of the sample lies in the top ten. The sample comprised PBMCs. The receptors originated from a woman in her 30s in good health and CMV-seropositive.

V and J are TRBV19 and TRBJ1-5; TRBD1 might be the D (5 bases). V was cut by 6 bases and J by 3 bases, with 12 bases left in between. The CDR3 runs to 14 residues. Germline lookup yields CDR1 LNHDA and CDR2 SQIVND (reference sequence). The chain's CDR3 is CASRTAGHNQPQHF. CDR3 DNA sequence: TGTGCCAGTAGAACCGCGGGGCACAATCAGCCCCAGCATTTT.

The genes are TRBV6-5 and TRBJ2-2; D may be TRBD1 (6 bases). V lost 5 bases, J lost 4 bases, and 11 bases lay in between. The CDR3 sequence is 14 residues long. Germline lookup yields CDR1 MNHEY and CDR2 SVGAGI. CDR3 in DNA: TGTGCCAGCAGTACTGGGACAACCACCGGGGAGCTGTTTTTT. Encoded protein: CASSTGTTTGELFF.